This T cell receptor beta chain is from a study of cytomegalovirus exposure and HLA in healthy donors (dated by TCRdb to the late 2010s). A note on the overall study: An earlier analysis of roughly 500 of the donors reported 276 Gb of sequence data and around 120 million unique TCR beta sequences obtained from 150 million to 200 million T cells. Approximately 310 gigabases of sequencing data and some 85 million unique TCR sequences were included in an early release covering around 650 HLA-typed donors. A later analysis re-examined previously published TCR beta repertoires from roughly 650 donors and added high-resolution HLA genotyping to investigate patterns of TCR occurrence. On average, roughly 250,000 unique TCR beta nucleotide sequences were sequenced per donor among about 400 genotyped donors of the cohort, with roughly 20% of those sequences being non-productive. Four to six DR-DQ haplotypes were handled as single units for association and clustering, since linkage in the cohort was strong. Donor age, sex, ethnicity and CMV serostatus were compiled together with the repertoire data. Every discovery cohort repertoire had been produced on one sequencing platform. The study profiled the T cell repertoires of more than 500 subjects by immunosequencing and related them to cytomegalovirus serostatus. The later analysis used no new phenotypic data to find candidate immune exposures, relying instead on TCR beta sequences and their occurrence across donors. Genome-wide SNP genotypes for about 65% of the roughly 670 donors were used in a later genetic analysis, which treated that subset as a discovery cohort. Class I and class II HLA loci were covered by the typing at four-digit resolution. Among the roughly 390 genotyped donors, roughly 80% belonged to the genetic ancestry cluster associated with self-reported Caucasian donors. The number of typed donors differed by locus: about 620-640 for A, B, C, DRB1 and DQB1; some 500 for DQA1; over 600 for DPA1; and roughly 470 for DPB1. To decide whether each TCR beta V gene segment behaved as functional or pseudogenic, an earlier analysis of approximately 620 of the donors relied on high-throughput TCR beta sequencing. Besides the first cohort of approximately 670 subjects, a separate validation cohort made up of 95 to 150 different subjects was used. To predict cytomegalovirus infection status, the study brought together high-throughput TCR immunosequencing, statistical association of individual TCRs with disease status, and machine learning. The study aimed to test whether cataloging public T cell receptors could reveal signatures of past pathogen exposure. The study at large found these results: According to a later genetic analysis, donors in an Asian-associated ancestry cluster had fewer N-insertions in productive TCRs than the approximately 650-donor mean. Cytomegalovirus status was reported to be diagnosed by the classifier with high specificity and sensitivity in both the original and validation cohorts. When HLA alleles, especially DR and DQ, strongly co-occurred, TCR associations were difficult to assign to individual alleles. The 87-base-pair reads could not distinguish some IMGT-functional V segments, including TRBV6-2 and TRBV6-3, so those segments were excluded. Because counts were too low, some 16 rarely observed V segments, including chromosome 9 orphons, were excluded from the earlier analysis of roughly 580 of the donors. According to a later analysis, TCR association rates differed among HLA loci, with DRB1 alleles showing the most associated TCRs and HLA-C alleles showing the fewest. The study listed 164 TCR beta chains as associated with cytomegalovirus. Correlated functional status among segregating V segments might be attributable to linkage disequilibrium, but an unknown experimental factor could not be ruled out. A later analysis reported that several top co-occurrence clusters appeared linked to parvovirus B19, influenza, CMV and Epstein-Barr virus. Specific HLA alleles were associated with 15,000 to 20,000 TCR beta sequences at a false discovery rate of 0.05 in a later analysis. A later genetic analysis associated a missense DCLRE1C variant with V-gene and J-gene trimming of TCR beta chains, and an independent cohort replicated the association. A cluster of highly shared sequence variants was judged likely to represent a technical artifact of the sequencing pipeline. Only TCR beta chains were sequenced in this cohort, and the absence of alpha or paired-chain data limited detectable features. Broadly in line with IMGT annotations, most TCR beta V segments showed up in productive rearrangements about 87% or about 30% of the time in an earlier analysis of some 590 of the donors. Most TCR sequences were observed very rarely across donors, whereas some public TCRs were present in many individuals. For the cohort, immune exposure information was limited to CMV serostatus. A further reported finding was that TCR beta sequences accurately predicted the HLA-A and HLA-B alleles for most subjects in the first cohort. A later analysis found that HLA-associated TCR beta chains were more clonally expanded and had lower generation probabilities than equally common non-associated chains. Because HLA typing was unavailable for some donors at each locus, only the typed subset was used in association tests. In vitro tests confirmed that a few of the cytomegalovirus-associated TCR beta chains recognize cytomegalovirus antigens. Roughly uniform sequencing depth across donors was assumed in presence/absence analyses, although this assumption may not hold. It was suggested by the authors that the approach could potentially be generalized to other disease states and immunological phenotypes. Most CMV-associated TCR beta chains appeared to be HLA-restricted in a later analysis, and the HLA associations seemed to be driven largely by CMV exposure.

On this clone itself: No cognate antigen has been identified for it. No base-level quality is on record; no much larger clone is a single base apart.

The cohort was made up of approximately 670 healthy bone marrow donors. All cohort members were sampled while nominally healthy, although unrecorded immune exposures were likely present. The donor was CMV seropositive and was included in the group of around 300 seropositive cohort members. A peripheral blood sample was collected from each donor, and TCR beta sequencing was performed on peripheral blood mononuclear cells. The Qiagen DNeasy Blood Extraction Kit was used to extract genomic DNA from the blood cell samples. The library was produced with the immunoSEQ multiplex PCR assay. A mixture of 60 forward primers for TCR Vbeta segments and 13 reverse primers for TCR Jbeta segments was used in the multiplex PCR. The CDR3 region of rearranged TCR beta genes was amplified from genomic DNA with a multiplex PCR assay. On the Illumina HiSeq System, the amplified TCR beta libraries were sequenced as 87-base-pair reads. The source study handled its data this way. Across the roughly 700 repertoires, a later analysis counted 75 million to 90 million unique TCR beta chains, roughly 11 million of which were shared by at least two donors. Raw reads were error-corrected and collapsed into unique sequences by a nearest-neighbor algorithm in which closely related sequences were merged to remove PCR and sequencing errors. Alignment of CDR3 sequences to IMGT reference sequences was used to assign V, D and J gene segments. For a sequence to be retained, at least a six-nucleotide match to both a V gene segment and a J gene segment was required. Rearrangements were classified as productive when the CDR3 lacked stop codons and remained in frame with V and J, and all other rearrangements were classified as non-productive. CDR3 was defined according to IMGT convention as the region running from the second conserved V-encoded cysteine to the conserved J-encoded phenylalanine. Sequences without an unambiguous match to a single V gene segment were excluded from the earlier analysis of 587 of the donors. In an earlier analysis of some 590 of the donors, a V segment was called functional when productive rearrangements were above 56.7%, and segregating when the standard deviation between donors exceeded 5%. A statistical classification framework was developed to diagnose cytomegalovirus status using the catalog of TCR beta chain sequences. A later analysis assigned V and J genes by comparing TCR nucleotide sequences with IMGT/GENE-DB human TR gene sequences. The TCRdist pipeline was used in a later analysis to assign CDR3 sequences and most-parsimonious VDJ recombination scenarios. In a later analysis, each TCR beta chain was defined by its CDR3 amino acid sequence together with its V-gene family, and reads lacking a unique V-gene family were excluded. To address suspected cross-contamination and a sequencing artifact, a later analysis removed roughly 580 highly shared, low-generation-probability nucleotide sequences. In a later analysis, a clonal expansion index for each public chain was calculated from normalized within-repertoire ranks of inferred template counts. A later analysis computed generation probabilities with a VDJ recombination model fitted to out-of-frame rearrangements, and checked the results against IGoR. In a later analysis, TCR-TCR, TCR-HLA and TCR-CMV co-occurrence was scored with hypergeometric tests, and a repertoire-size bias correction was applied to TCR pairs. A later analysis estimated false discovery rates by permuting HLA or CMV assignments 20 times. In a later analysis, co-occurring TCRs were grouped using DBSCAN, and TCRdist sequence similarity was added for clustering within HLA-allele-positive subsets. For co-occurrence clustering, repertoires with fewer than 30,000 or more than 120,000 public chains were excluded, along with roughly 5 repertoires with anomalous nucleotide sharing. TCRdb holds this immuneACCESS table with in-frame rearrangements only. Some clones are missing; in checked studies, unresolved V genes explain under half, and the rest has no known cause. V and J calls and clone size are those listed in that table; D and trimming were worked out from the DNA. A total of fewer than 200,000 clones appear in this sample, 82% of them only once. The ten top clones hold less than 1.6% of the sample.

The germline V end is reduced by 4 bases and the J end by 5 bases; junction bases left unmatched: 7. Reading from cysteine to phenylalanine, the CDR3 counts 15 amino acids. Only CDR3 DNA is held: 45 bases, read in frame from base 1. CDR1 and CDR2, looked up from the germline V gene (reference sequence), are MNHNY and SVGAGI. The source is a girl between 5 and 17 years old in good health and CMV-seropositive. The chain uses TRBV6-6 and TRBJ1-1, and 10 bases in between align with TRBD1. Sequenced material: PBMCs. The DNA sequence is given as TGTGCCAGCAGTTTTATGGGACAGGGGCGTACTGAAGCTTTCTTT. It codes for CASSFMGQGRTEAFF.